Following are 15 T cell receptor beta chains from one sample sequenced in a study of blood T cell repertoires in COVID-19. Assay used: immunoSEQ multiplex PCR; TCRdb lists only in-frame clones, some missing. The table includes about 280,000 clones, 89% detected once. The specimen sequenced was peripheral blood. The receptors here all came from a man in his fifties or sixties with acute or convalescent COVID-19.

The genes are TRBV11-2 and TRBJ2-3; TRBD2 matches at 7 bases. CDR3 size: 13 residues. Germline CDR1 and CDR2: SGHAT and FQNNGV. V dropped 5 bases and J dropped 5; count of bases not matched to a gene: 4. The CDR3 spells CASSRTGGDTQYF. In DNA, the CDR3 is TGTGCCAGCAGCCGAACGGGGGGAGATACGCAGTATTTT.

The chain is built from TRBV30 and TRBJ1-1, with a possible D match to TRBD1 (6 bases). Germline assignment: CDR1 GTSNPN and CDR2 SVGIG (reference sequence). The CDR3 totals 15 residues. V was trimmed by 3 bases and J by 2 bases, leaving 16 bases between them. In DNA form, the CDR3 reads TGTGCCTGGAGAAGCGGGGGGACACCAAACACTGAAGCTTTCTTT. It is translated as CAWRSGGTPNTEAFF.

The chain has TRBV5-6 and TRBJ1-5, with D possibly matching TRBD1 (5 bases). Trimming took 3 bases from V and 7 from J, leaving 17 bases between them. CDR1 SGHDT and CDR2 YYEEEE come from the germline V gene. The CDR3 spans 15 residues. The CDR3 loop is CASSSLGGSGQPQHF. CDR3 DNA sequence: TGTGCCAGCAGCTCCCTGGGGGGGTCGGGGCAGCCCCAGCATTTT. The full variable domain, with the rest looked up from reference TRBV5-6 and TRBJ1-5, is DAGVTQSPTHLIKTRGQQVTLRCSPKSGHDTVSWYQQALGQGPQFIFQYYEEEERQRGNFPDRFSGHQFPNYSSELNVNALLLGDSALYLCASSSLGGSGQPQHFGDGTRLSIL.

The chain is built from TRBV6-1 and TRBJ1-4; D is undetermined. This CDR3 spans 16 amino acids. Germline assignment: CDR1 MNHNS and CDR2 SASEGT. Trimming removed 0 bases from V and 10 bases from J, with 18 bases in between. CDR3 bases: TGTGCCAGCAGTGAAGCGTCTGGAGCTAATAAAGGAAAACTGTTTTTT. Its translation is CASSEASGANKGKLFF.

This chain links TRBV6-6 with TRBJ1-3; D is undetermined. CDR1 and CDR2 (germline): MNHNY, SVGAGI (reference sequence). V shed 7 bases and J shed 0 bases, with 10 bases lying between them. The CDR3 has 14 residues. The CDR3 here is CASTFGGSGNTIYF. The CDR3 coding sequence is TGTGCCAGCACCTTCGGTGGCTCTGGAAACACCATATATTTT.

As to this clone: Different DNA sequences within this sample yield the same CDR3. The rearrangement joins TRBV10-3 to TRBJ2-5; D unresolved. Trimming left V 0 bases short and J 5 bases short, with 4 bases between. The germline CDR1 and CDR2 sequences are ENHRY and SYGVKD. This CDR3 contains 12 residues. The CDR3 nucleotides are TGTGCCATCAGTGAGTCGAGGGAGACCCAGTACTTC. Translating it yields CAISESRETQYF.

This clone was seen only a few times. The genes are TRBV19 and TRBJ1-5, with unresolved D. Germline CDR1 is LNHDA and CDR2 is SQIVND (reference sequence). Trimming shortened V by 5 bases and J by 2 bases, and 13 bases separated the two germline ends. This CDR3 comprises 15 residues. This CDR3 is CASSLQDLGNQPQHF. The CDR3 nucleotides are TGTGCCAGTAGTTTGCAGGATTTGGGCAATCAGCCCCAGCATTTT. Using reference TRBV19 and TRBJ1-5 for the parts outside the CDR3, the full variable domain is DGGITQSPKYLFRKEGQNVTLSCEQNLNHDAMYWYRQDPGQGLRLIYYSQIVNDFQKGDIAEGYSVSREKKESFPLTVTSAQKNPTAFYLCASSLQDLGNQPQHFGDGTRLSIL.

This chain links TRBV3-1 (or the pseudogene TRBV3-2) with TRBJ1-4; D uncertain. Germline V gene sequence: CDR1 LGHDT, CDR2 YNNKEL (reference sequence). V lost 4 bases to trimming and J lost 7 bases, with 13 bases between them. CDR3 length: 14 residues. CDR3 nucleotide sequence: TGTGCCAGCAGCCTAAGAGGTAGTATTGAAAAACTGTTTTTT. Translating gives CASSLRGSIEKLFF.

The chain couples TRBV11-2 to TRBJ2-5; no reliable D call. Trimming took off 5 bases at V and 1 base at J, with 8 bases between the two ends. CDR1 is SGHAT and CDR2 is FQNNGV in the germline V gene. CDR3 size: 13 residues. CDR3 protein: CASSPPGQETQYF. The CDR3 bases are TGTGCCAGCAGCCCCCCCGGCCAAGAGACCCAGTACTTC.

The rearrangement uses TRBV6-5 and TRBJ1-1, with D maybe TRBD1 (5 bases). V lost 2 bases, J lost 0 bases, and 10 bases lay in between. The CDR3 covers 15 residues. The germline V gene has CDR1 MNHEY and CDR2 SVGAGI. The CDR3 spells CASSYDTGMNTEAFF. The CDR3 DNA reads TGTGCCAGCAGTTACGATACAGGAATGAACACTGAAGCTTTCTTT.

The chain recombines TRBV30 with TRBJ2-5; D not resolved. Looked up from germline, CDR1 is GTSNPN and CDR2 is SVGIG (reference sequence). The CDR3 extends over 11 amino acids. V dropped 2 bases and J dropped 3 bases, with 4 bases sitting between them. In DNA, the CDR3 is TGTGCCTGGAGTACAAAAGAGACCCAGTACTTC. Translated: CAWSTKETQYF.

In its sample, this clone was seen a few times. The chain recombines TRBV9 with TRBJ2-1, with D hard to call. Looked up from germline, CDR1 is SGDLS and CDR2 is YYNGEE. Trimming cost V 2 bases and J 5 bases, with 8 bases left between them. The CDR3 covers 13 residues. CDR3 nucleotide sequence: TGTGCCAGCAGCGTTAGGAGTAACAATGAGCAGTTCTTC. This codes for CASSVRSNNEQFF.

This clone was observed once. V gene TRBV5-5 combines with J gene TRBJ1-1, with D tentatively TRBD1 (5 bases). The CDR3 is 15 residues long. Trimming stripped 1 base from V and 1 base from J, with 11 bases between. Germline CDR1 SGHKS, CDR2 YYEKEE (reference sequence). The CDR3 DNA follows: TGTGCCAGCAGCTTGCTTCAGGGCGGGAACACTGAAGCTTTCTTT. Translating it yields CASSLLQGGNTEAFF.

This clone was counted a few times. V usage is TRBV2 and J usage is TRBJ2-6; no clear D gene. Germline V lookup: CDR1 SNHLY, CDR2 FYNNEI. V shed 0 bases and J shed 0 bases, with 24 bases lying between them. This CDR3 spans 22 amino acids. CDR3 residues: CASSEAAGSRLSGLSGANVLTF. The CDR3 bases are TGTGCCAGCAGTGAAGCGGCCGGCAGCAGGCTATCCGGTCTCTCTGGGGCCAACGTCCTGACTTTC.

This sequence joins TRBV9 and TRBJ2-1; TRBD1 might be the D (6 bases). Germline CDR1 is SGDLS and CDR2 is YYNGEE. V was clipped by 4 bases and J by 2 bases, with 19 bases between them. The CDR3 is 17 amino acids. The CDR3 DNA sequence: TGTGCCAGCAGCTCCGTAGGACAGAGGTTCGCCTACAATGAGCAGTTCTTC. Encoded protein: CASSSVGQRFAYNEQFF.